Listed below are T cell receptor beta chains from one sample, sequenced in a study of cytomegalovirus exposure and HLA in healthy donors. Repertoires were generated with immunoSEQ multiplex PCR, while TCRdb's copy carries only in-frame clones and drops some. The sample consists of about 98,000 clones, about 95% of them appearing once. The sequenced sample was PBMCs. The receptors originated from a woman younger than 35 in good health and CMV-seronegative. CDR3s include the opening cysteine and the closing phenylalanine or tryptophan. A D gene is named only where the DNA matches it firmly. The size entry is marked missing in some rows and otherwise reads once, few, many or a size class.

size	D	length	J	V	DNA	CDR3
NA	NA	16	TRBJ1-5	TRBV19	TGTGCCAGTAGTATGCGCAGGGTCTATAGCAATCAGCCCCAGCATTTT	CASSMRRVYSNQPQHF
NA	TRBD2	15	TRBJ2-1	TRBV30	TGTGCCTGGAGTCGTGGGCTAGCGGGGGACAATGAGCAGTTCTTC	CAWSRGLAGDNEQFF
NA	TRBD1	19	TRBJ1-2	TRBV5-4	TGTGCCAGCAGCCCCAAAGGGGGACAGGGGGTAATAGCTAACTATGGCTACACCTTC	CASSPKGGQGVIANYGYTF
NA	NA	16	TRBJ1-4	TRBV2	TGTGCCAGCAGTGAACTCGCAGGGACAACTAATGAAAAACTGTTTTTT	CASSELAGTTNEKLFF
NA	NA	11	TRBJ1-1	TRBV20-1	TGCAGTGCTCACTTGAACACTGAAGCTTTCTTT	CSAHLNTEAFF
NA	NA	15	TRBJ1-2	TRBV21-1	TGTGCCAGCAGCACCGGGAGGTTACAGGTCTATGGCTACACCTTC	CASSTGRLQVYGYTF
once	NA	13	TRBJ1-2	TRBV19	TGTGCCAGTAGCAAACAACAGGGTTACGGCTACACCTTC	CASSKQQGYGYTF
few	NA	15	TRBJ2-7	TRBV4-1	TGCGCCAGCAGCCAAGAACGGGGTGGCTCCTACGAGCAGTACTTC	CASSQERGGSYEQYF
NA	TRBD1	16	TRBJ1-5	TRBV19	TGTGCCAGTAGTATCGGGACAGGGGTAGGGAATCAGCCCCAGCATTTT	CASSIGTGVGNQPQHF
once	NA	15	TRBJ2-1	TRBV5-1	TGCGCCAGCAGCTCCATTAGCGGCTCCTACAATGAGCAGTTCTTC	CASSSISGSYNEQFF
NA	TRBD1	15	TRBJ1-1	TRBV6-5	TGTGCCAGCAGTTTCCGCGGGGCAGGGGGCACTGAAGCTTTCTTT	CASSFRGAGGTEAFF
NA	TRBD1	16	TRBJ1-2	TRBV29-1	TGCAGCGTGCAAGACAGGGGGCGAAAATTTGGCTATGGCTACACCTTC	CSVQDRGRKFGYGYTF
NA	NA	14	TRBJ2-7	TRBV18	TGTGCCAGCTCACCCTTGGGCGGGGAATACGAGCAGTACTTC	CASSPLGGEYEQYF
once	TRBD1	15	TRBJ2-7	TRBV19	TGTGCCACCGACTCCCCGGGACAGGGGTTATACGAGCAGTACTTC	CATDSPGQGLYEQYF
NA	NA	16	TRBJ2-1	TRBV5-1	TGCGCCAGCAGCCCAAACCTGGACTTCGCTTACAATGAGCAGTTCTTC	CASSPNLDFAYNEQFF
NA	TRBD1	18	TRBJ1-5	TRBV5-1	TGCGCCAGCAGCCCGCGGGGACAGGGGGCTCGAGGCAATCAGCCCCAGCATTTT	CASSPRGQGARGNQPQHF
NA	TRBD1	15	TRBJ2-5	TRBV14	TGTGCCAGCAGCAAACAGGGGACCCCTCAAGAGACCCAGTACTTC	CASSKQGTPQETQYF
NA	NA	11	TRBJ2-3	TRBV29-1	TGCAGCGTTAGAGGGCTAGATACGCAGTATTTT	CSVRGLDTQYF
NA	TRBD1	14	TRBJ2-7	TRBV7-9	TGTGCCAGCAGCTCGACAGGGGGCGGCTACGAGCAGTACTTC	CASSSTGGGYEQYF
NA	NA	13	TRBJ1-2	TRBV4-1	TGCGCCAGCAGCCAAGTCGGTAGCTATGGCTACACCTTC	CASSQVGSYGYTF
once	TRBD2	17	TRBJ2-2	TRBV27	TGTGCCAGCAGTTCCTGGTCTAGCGGGGGGTTCACCGGGGAGCTGTTTTTT	CASSSWSSGGFTGELFF
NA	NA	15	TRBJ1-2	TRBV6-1	TGTGCCAGCAGTGAAGGCTTTAACAGGGACTATGGCTACACCTTC	CASSEGFNRDYGYTF
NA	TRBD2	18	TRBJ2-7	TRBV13	TGTGCCAGCAGCCCCAATGATTCGGGAGGAGGGAGTGTCCACGAGCAGTACTTC	CASSPNDSGGGSVHEQYF
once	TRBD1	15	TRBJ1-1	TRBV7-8	TGTGCCAGCAGCTCACAGGGGGTGGTAAACACTGAAGCTTTCTTT	CASSSQGVVNTEAFF
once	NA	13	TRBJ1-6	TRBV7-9	TGTGCCAGCAGCTTGATACAAAAATCACCCCTCCACTTT	CASSLIQKSPLHF
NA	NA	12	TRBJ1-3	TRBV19	TGTGCCAGTAGACCCGGGACGGGAGGGCGAGCTTTT	CASRPGTGGRAF